A selection of T cell receptor beta chains follows, all from one sample in a study of blood T cell repertoires in COVID-19. Some clones are missing from TCRdb's copy, which holds only in-frame ones; the method was immunoSEQ multiplex PCR. This sample has approximately 220,000 clones, with 70% to 90% found just once. The sample taken for sequencing was PBMCs or T cells enriched from blood (not recorded which). The receptor source for this set is a woman aged 25 to 45 who had been exposed to COVID-19. Each CDR3 is given with its conserved first and last residue. D genes are given only for firm matches. Clone size is not always given. Where it is, it says once, few, many or a class for expanded clones.

-	TRBD1	TRBV11-2	TRBJ2-3	CASSAGPGGADTQYF	TGTGCCAGCAGCGCAGGCCCAGGGGGTGCGGATACGCAGTATTTT
-	-	TRBV24-1	TRBJ2-1	CATSDSGGGRINEQFF	TGTGCCACCAGTGATTCCGGAGGGGGCCGTATCAATGAGCAGTTCTTC
-	-	TRBV7-3	TRBJ2-3	CASSPRQSTDTQYF	TGTGCCAGCAGCCCCAGACAGAGCACAGATACGCAGTATTTT
-	TRBD1	TRBV3-1/TRBV3-2	TRBJ1-2	CASSQDRGTGTSGYTF	TGTGCCAGCAGCCAAGACCGTGGGACAGGGACCTCTGGCTACACCTTC
-	-	TRBV14	TRBJ2-3	CASSPLQGRGTDTQYF	TGTGCCAGCAGCCCCCTCCAGGGAAGGGGCACAGATACGCAGTATTTT
-	-	TRBV10-3	TRBJ1-5	CAITPGENQPQHF	TGTGCCATCACCCCGGGGGAGAATCAGCCCCAGCATTTT
-	-	TRBV6-2/TRBV6-3	TRBJ1-2	CASSYSDYGYTF	TGTGCCAGCAGTTACTCCGACTATGGCTACACCTTC
-	-	TRBV3-1/TRBV3-2	TRBJ1-4	CASSQAVWAPIEKLFF	TGTGCCAGCAGCCAAGCTGTTTGGGCTCCAATTGAAAAACTGTTTTTT
few	-	TRBV19	TRBJ1-5	CASSRYVVGGNQPQHF	TGTGCCAGTAGTAGGTACGTTGTCGGGGGAAATCAGCCCCAGCATTTT
-	-	TRBV12-5	TRBJ1-2	CASGPQGRENGHTF	TGTGCTAGTGGTCCCCAGGGACGGGAGAATGGCCACACCTTC
-	-	TRBV27	TRBJ1-1	CASSLSAGGGTEAFF	TGTGCCAGCAGTTTATCGGCGGGCGGCGGCACTGAAGCTTTCTTT